Listed here are 27 T cell receptor beta chains from one sample, sequenced in a study of shared clonotypes between healthy human individuals. Naive CD8 cells lacked CD45RO and underwent positive selection for CCR7, leaving out terminally differentiated effector memory CD45RA+ cells. The repertoire was sequenced with immunoSEQ multiplex PCR; TCRdb's copy has only in-frame clones and lacks some. The repertoire holds roughly 2,000,000 clones, 80% to 95% seen once, with around 1.8% in the top ten. Specimen: naive CD8+ T cells from PBMCs. The receptor source for this set is a man younger than 30 in good health. Some clones in this sample may be carry-over from other donors' samples.

The rearrangement joins TRBV10-2 to TRBJ1-2; TRBD1 is a possible D gene (5 bases). Germline CDR1 WSHSY, CDR2 SAAADI. V was trimmed by 8 bases and J by 10 bases, leaving 20 bases between them. The CDR3 extends over 13 amino acids. The DNA of the CDR3 is TGCGCCAGCGCTACCGGGACGACAGCTAACTACACCTTC. This translates into CASATGTTANYTF.

The chain is built from TRBV7-9 and TRBJ2-3, with D uncertain. The CDR3 loop spans 13 amino acids. V lost 5 bases to trimming and J lost 6 bases, with 12 bases between them. The germline CDR1 and CDR2 sequences are SEHNR and FQNEAQ (reference sequence). The CDR3 protein is CASSNSNGDTQYF. CDR3 sequence (DNA): TGTGCCAGCAGCAATTCCAATGGGGATACGCAGTATTTT.

This sequence joins TRBV4-1 and TRBJ2-1, with D tentatively TRBD1 or TRBD2 (6 bases each). This CDR3 has 15 amino acids. Trimming took 0 bases from V and 6 from J, leaving 12 bases between them. Germline V gives CDR1 MGHRA, CDR2 YSYEKL. CDR3 in amino acids: CASSQDHGGRNEQFF. For the CDR3, the DNA is TGCGCCAGCAGCCAAGATCATGGGGGGCGCAATGAGCAGTTCTTC.

This chain joins TRBV30 and TRBJ2-7; TRBD1 matches 7 bases. CDR3 length equals 12 residues. Trimming took 4 bases from V and 4 from J; bases not matched to a gene: 4. Germline lookup yields CDR1 GTSNPN and CDR2 SVGIG (reference sequence). The CDR3 protein is CAWIEQGYEQYF. The DNA of the CDR3 is TGTGCCTGGATCGAACAGGGGTACGAGCAGTACTTC.

The V and J genes are TRBV27 and TRBJ2-7; D ambiguous. Germline CDR1 MNHEY, CDR2 SMNVEV (reference sequence). The CDR3 length is 13 residues. Trimming shortened V by 2 bases and J by 3 bases, and 8 bases separated the two germline ends. In DNA form, the CDR3 reads TGTGCCAGCAGTTTAAGGCCGATCTACGAGCAGTACTTC. Translating it yields CASSLRPIYEQYF.

Remarks on this clone: This sample includes further DNA sequences coding for the same CDR3. The chain combines TRBV12-5 with TRBJ2-5; TRBD1 matches at 9 bases. V was pared by 4 bases and J by 5 bases, with 11 bases of the junction left unmatched. CDR3 length: 16 residues. Germline V gene sequence: CDR1 LGHNT, CDR2 FRNRAP. The chain's CDR3 is CASGWNTNRGHETQYF. CDR3 coding DNA: TGTGCTAGTGGTTGGAATACAAACAGGGGGCATGAGACCCAGTACTTC.

This chain links TRBV14 with TRBJ2-7; D might be TRBD2 (5 bases). The CDR3 contains 13 residues. Germline V CDR1 and CDR2: SGHDN, FVKESK. With 2 bases removed from V and 4 bases from J, the gap between germline ends came to 9 bases. CDR3 in amino acids: CASSQLAEYEQYF. CDR3 bases: TGTGCCAGCAGCCAACTAGCCGAATACGAGCAGTACTTC.

The V call is TRBV27, the J call TRBJ2-1, with TRBD1 matching 8 bases. Germline CDR1 is MNHEY and CDR2 is SMNVEV (reference sequence). The CDR3 has 15 residues. V lost 3 bases to trimming and J lost 8 bases; unmatched junction nucleotides: 9. The CDR3 sequence is CASSFSAGGMDEQFF. The CDR3 DNA reads TGTGCCAGCAGTTTTAGCGCAGGGGGCATGGATGAGCAGTTCTTC.

V is TRBV4-2 and J is TRBJ2-1; D not certain. The germline V gene has CDR1 LGHNA and CDR2 YNFKEQ. The CDR3 is 14 residues long. V lost 4 bases to trimming and J lost 5 bases, with 12 bases between them. This CDR3 is CASSPLDGNNEQFF. CDR3 bases: TGTGCCAGCAGCCCATTGGACGGAAACAATGAGCAGTTCTTC.

The chain employs TRBV28 and TRBJ2-7; D could derive from TRBD1 or TRBD2 (5 bases each). The CDR3 has 14 residues. The ends were cut back, 3 bases at V and 4 bases at J, with 13 bases in the middle. Germline-derived CDR1 and CDR2 are MDHEN and SYDVKM. CDR3 nucleotide sequence: TGTGCCAGCAGTTTGAGGCGAGGGGATTACGAGCAGTACTTC. Amino acid sequence: CASSLRRGDYEQYF.

The V gene is TRBV7-8, the J gene TRBJ2-1; D might be TRBD1 (6 bases). Germline values: CDR1 SGHVS, CDR2 FQNEAQ. V was clipped by 4 bases and J by 3 bases, with 10 bases between them. This CDR3 is built from 14 residues. Here the CDR3 DNA reads TGTGCCAGCAGCTCCAAGGACAGCTACAATGAGCAGTTCTTC. Translated, it gives CASSSKDSYNEQFF.

The V and J genes are TRBV7-9 and TRBJ2-1; 9 bases fit TRBD2. Germline loops: CDR1 SEHNR, CDR2 FQNEAQ (reference sequence). The V segment lost 6 bases and the J segment 5 bases; nucleotides outside the gene matches: 17. This CDR3 contains 18 residues. In DNA form, the CDR3 reads TGTGCCAGCAGGCCTACATGGACTAGCGATAACAAAGACAATGAGCAGTTCTTC. It codes for CASRPTWTSDNKDNEQFF.

The rearrangement uses TRBV7-8 and TRBJ2-7, with a possible D match to TRBD2 (5 bases). V was shortened by 6 bases and J by 3 bases, with 9 bases between the two germline ends. Germline CDR1 SGHVS, CDR2 FQNEAQ. This CDR3 region has 12 residues. The CDR3, as DNA: TGTGCCAGCAGTTCTGGACTCTACGAGCAGTACTTC. It is translated as CASSSGLYEQYF.

In this sample, this clone turned up a few times. The rearrangement links TRBV13 to TRBJ1-1, with 10 bases aligning to TRBD1. The CDR3 totals 16 residues. CDR1 and CDR2 from the germline V gene are PRHDT and FYEKMQ (reference sequence). Germline trimming cut 5 bases from V and 1 base from J; bases unmatched to any gene: 7. CDR3 residues: CASSQRRQGANTEAFF. The CDR3 DNA reads TGTGCCAGCAGCCAGCGACGACAGGGGGCGAACACTGAAGCTTTCTTT.

Note on this clone: The identical CDR3 is also encoded by other nucleotide sequences in the sample. Here the CDR3 DNA reads TGTGCCAGCAGCTGGGGGACATCTTCCTACGAGCAGTACTTC. Protein sequence: CASSWGTSSYEQYF. The V and J genes are TRBV11-2 and TRBJ2-7, with TRBD1 as a possible D gene (6 bases). The CDR3 totals 14 residues. Per the germline V gene, CDR1 is SGHAT and CDR2 is FQNNGV. Trimming left V 4 bases short and J 1 base short, with 11 bases between.

A word on this clone: Other nucleotide sequences from this sample produce the same CDR3. The chain uses TRBV19 and TRBJ2-5; tentatively, D is TRBD1 or TRBD2 (5 bases each). CDR1 LNHDA and CDR2 SQIVND come from the germline V gene (reference sequence). The CDR3 contains 14 residues. The germline V and J ends were trimmed by 3 bases and 5 bases, with 13 bases remaining between them. CDR3 in amino acids: CASSISGPGETQYF. The DNA for the CDR3 is TGTGCCAGTAGTATCTCGGGACCCGGGGAGACCCAGTACTTC.

The gene calls are TRBV13 and TRBJ1-4, with a possible D match to TRBD1 (5 bases). Germline-derived CDR1 and CDR2 are PRHDT and FYEKMQ (reference sequence). CDR3 length: 15 amino acids. V lost 2 bases to trimming and J lost 4 bases, with 11 bases between them. CDR3 DNA sequence: TGTGCCAGCAGCTTAAGGGGAGACCTTAATGAAAAACTGTTTTTT. Its protein product is CASSLRGDLNEKLFF.

The rearrangement uses TRBV27 and TRBJ2-3; D is uncertain. Germline CDR1 and CDR2: MNHEY and SMNVEV (reference sequence). V was clipped by 0 bases and J by 3 bases, with 10 bases between them. This CDR3 has 15 amino acids. CDR3 nucleotides: TGTGCCAGCAGTTTATCTCAGCGCCCGACAGATACGCAGTATTTT. It yields the protein CASSLSQRPTDTQYF.

This clone was picked up one time. The chain has TRBV28 and TRBJ2-5; a possible D gene is TRBD2 (6 bases). V lost 1 base and J lost 1, with 19 bases in between. This CDR3 is 18 amino acids long. Germline CDR1 reads MDHEN; CDR2 reads SYDVKM. The CDR3, as DNA: TGTGCCAGCAGTTTATTTGCCCGGGGGATTCGGGGCCAAGAGACCCAGTACTTC. Its translation is CASSLFARGIRGQETQYF.

Only one count was recorded for this clone. V and J are TRBV30 and TRBJ2-7; D is undetermined. V lost 0 bases to trimming and J lost 3 bases, with 12 bases between them. This CDR3 is 14 amino acids long. CDR1 is GTSNPN, CDR2 SVGIG, per germline (reference sequence). CDR3 sequence: CAWSVGTPYYEQYF. The CDR3 region has the DNA TGTGCCTGGAGTGTAGGAACACCATACTACGAGCAGTACTTC.

The J gene is TRBJ2-5, the V gene TRBV9, with D perhaps TRBD2 (5 bases). The CDR3 totals 15 residues. Trimming cost V 0 bases and J 5 bases, with 14 bases left between them. Germline V gene sequence: CDR1 SGDLS, CDR2 YYNGEE. The CDR3 protein is CASSVGGSSGETQYF. The DNA of the CDR3 is TGTGCCAGCAGCGTAGGAGGGTCTTCGGGGGAGACCCAGTACTTC.

Written as DNA, the CDR3 is TGTGCCAGCAGAGCATACAGGGGAGGACGCAATCAGCCCCAGCATTTT. It translates to CASRAYRGGRNQPQHF. J is TRBJ1-5 and V is TRBV2, with 7 positions matching TRBD1. In germline, CDR1 is SNHLY, CDR2 FYNNEI. The V gene end was trimmed by 6 bases and the J gene end by 2 bases; junction bases not matched to a gene: 10. The CDR3 contains 16 residues. The full variable domain, completed using reference TRBV2 and TRBJ1-5, is EPEVTQTPSHQVTQMGQEVILRCVPISNHLYFYWYRQILGQKVEFLVSFYNNEISEKSEIFDDQFSVERPDGSNFTLKIRSTKLEDSAMYFCASRAYRGGRNQPQHFGDGTRLSIL.

The chain combines TRBV5-1 with TRBJ2-7; 11 nucleotides align to TRBD1. CDR3 length equals 16 residues. J was trimmed by 3 bases and V by 0 bases; bases with no gene match: 5. The germline V gene encodes CDR1 SGHRS and CDR2 YFSETQ. CDR3 in amino acids: CASSLGTDRGLYEQYF. The CDR3 DNA reads as TGCGCCAGCAGCTTGGGGACGGACAGGGGGCTCTACGAGCAGTACTTC.

This chain joins TRBV13 and TRBJ2-3, with a tentative D call TRBD1 (7 bases). This CDR3 has 15 residues. Germline V gene sequence: CDR1 PRHDT, CDR2 FYEKMQ (reference sequence). V lost 5 bases, J lost 7 bases, and 19 bases lay in between. CDR3 protein: CASSGGTVLPNTQYF. In DNA, the CDR3 is TGTGCCAGCAGCGGGGGGACAGTCTTACCAAATACGCAGTATTTT. The whole variable domain, remainder taken from reference TRBV13 and TRBJ2-3, is AAGVIQSPRHLIKEKRETATLKCYPIPRHDTVYWYQQGPGQDPQFLISFYEKMQSDKGSIPDRFSAQQFSDYHSELNMSSLELGDSALYFCASSGGTVLPNTQYFGPGTRLTVL.

This clone was observed a few times. The V and J genes are TRBV2 and TRBJ2-2; D possibly corresponds to TRBD2 (6 bases). Trimming removed 6 bases from V and 6 bases from J, with 11 bases in between. The CDR3 is made up of 13 amino acids. Germline CDR1 SNHLY, CDR2 FYNNEI. For the CDR3, the DNA is TGTGCCAGCAGCGCGGGAAGGCCCGGGGAGCTGTTTTTT. It codes for CASSAGRPGELFF.

The chain uses TRBV6-5 and TRBJ2-3; D remains unclear. Looked up from germline, CDR1 is MNHEY and CDR2 is SVGAGI. This CDR3 region has 15 residues. V gave up 1 base and J gave up 0 bases, with 8 bases separating them. CDR3 nucleotide sequence: TGTGCCAGCAGTTACTTCGGGTGGAGCACAGATACGCAGTATTTT. This gives the protein CASSYFGWSTDTQYF.

Comments on this clone: This sample also contains other DNA sequences that code for the same CDR3. The chain links TRBV27 to TRBJ2-7; 9 nucleotides agree with TRBD1. The length of the CDR3 is 14 residues. The J segment lost 3 bases and the V segment lost 6 bases, leaving 6 bases of the junction unmatched. CDR1 is MNHEY, CDR2 SMNVEV, per germline (reference sequence). The CDR3 bases are TGTGCCAGCAGCCCGGGACAGGGTGGCTACGAGCAGTACTTC. Translated: CASSPGQGGYEQYF.